The source of this T cell receptor (beta chain) is a study of blood T cell repertoires in COVID-19. Study summary: Acute-phase and convalescent COVID-19 samples originated in the United States, Italy and Spain. The cDNA or gDNA used as material had been derived from T cells, B-cell-depleted T cells, or PBMCs.

Authors' methods: Estimation of nucleated cell counts was performed using reference gene primer amplification. Sequenced by immunoSEQ multiplex PCR; TCRdb stores in-frame clones only, minus some. That table gives V, J and clone size, and the DNA gave D and trimming. The table records 250,000 to 350,000 clones, under 90% of them present only once. The CDR3 has 13 residues. The germline V gene encodes CDR1 GTSNPN and CDR2 SVGIG (reference sequence). V dropped 0 bases and J dropped 7 bases, with 13 bases sitting between them. This sequence originates from a middle-aged woman who had recovered from COVID-19. Sequenced sample: peripheral blood. The rearrangement links TRBV30 to TRBJ2-7; D may be TRBD2 (7 bases). The CDR3 spells CAWSVQGGGEQYF. The CDR3 nucleotides are TGTGCCTGGAGTGTACAAGGGGGAGGGGAGCAGTACTTC.